Following are 4 T cell receptor beta chains from one sample sequenced in a study of CD8 T cells in Susac syndrome. Random hexamers primed reverse transcription of roughly 0.5 to 1 ug RNA. Each CDR3 protein gets one entry after TCRdb re-called the immunoSEQ multiplex PCR reads with MiXCR. The sample includes 120,000 to 150,000 distinct CDR3 sequences, around 94% of them seen just once. The sequenced sample consisted of CD4+ T cells from PBMCs. These receptors came from a human donor in good health.

V gene TRBV6-5 combines with J gene TRBJ2-5; possible D gene TRBD2, 5 bases. Trimming stripped 6 bases from V and 1 base from J, with 12 bases between. This CDR3 has 14 amino acids. CDR1 is MNHEY, CDR2 SVGAGI, per germline. This CDR3 is CASRYIRGQETQYF. The CDR3 nucleotides are TGTGCCAGCAGATACATCCGGGGCCAAGAGACCCAGTACTTC.

For the CDR3, the DNA is TGTGCCAGCAGTCCCGGACGCCGTGGCTACACCTTC. Encoded protein: CASSPGRRGYTF. The chain recombines TRBV12-3 or TRBV12-4 with TRBJ1-2, with D unresolved. V lost 5 bases and J 7 bases, leaving 11 bases between the germline ends. The CDR3 sequence is 12 residues long.

This sequence joins TRBV5-1 and TRBJ1-4; TRBD1 might be the D (5 bases). V lost 4 bases to trimming and J lost 4 bases, with 11 bases between them. The CDR3 runs to 14 residues. CDR1 and CDR2 from the germline V gene are SGHRS and YFSETQ. This CDR3 reads CASSATDRNEKLFF. The CDR3 region has the DNA TGCGCCAGCAGCGCGACAGACCGTAATGAAAAACTGTTTTTT.

This clonotype came up once. J is TRBJ2-7 and V is TRBV20-1; D may be TRBD2 (6 bases). The germline V gene encodes CDR1 DFQATT and CDR2 SNEGSKA (reference sequence). V lost 4 bases, J lost 4 bases, and 17 bases lay in between. The CDR3 totals 14 residues. The CDR3 DNA sequence: TGCAGTGCTATTGACGGGACTCGAGGTTACGAGCAGTACTTC. It is translated as CSAIDGTRGYEQYF.